The rows below give T cell receptor beta chains drawn from one sample of a study of T cells in tuberculosis. Method: immunoSEQ multiplex PCR; TCRdb's copy keeps in-frame clones and lacks some. The repertoire holds some 5,500 clones, with about 97% as singletons. Sequenced here: PBMCs, sampled at tuberculosis diagnosis. The receptors here all came from an adult with tuberculosis. The CDR3 runs from the conserved cysteine through the conserved F or W. A D gene is named only where the DNA matches it firmly. For some rows the clone size is stated as once, few or many, or as a class when expanded; others skip it.

TRBV11-2	TRBJ1-1	-	-	CASSLAGGQGAFF	TGTGCCAGCAGCTTAGCGGGAGGGCAGGGAGCTTTCTTT
TRBV30	TRBJ2-3	TRBD2	-	CAWSVNGGGDTQYF	TGTGCCTGGAGTGTCAATGGCGGGGGAGATACGCAGTATTTT
TRBV4-1	TRBJ2-7	-	-	CASSHGGGVLSYEQYF	TGCGCCAGCAGCCATGGGGGGGGCGTCCTCTCCTACGAGCAGTACTTC
TRBV9	TRBJ1-1	TRBD1	-	CASSRGQGPLGEAFF	TGTGCCAGCAGCAGAGGACAGGGGCCCCTAGGTGAAGCTTTCTTT
TRBV4-1	TRBJ2-1	TRBD2	once	CASVREDRDEQFF	TGCGCCAGCGTCCGGGAGGATAGAGATGAGCAGTTCTTC
TRBV9	TRBJ2-1	TRBD2	-	CASSVVSGRANEQFF	TGTGCCAGCAGCGTAGTAAGCGGGAGGGCCAATGAGCAGTTCTTC
TRBV19	TRBJ1-1	TRBD1	-	CASSIPRQGRTEAFF	TGTGCCAGTAGTATACCCCGACAGGGGCGAACTGAAGCTTTCTTT
TRBV9	TRBJ1-6	-	-	CASSTTVTGNSPLHF	TGTGCCAGCAGCACTACGGTGACGGGGAATTCACCCCTCCACTTT
TRBV7-6	TRBJ2-1	TRBD2	-	CASSLSGTSDSEQFF	TGTGCCAGCAGCCTCTCCGGGACTAGCGATAGTGAGCAGTTCTTC
TRBV7-9	TRBJ2-5	TRBD1	-	CASSPGDRIQETQYF	TGTGCCAGCAGCCCAGGGGACAGAATCCAAGAGACCCAGTACTTC
TRBV11-2	TRBJ2-1	-	-	CASSFQRSSYNEQFF	TGTGCCAGCAGCTTTCAGCGAAGCTCCTACAATGAGCAGTTCTTC
TRBV6-1	TRBJ2-7	TRBD2	once	CASSETRGGSLEQYF	TGTGCCAGCAGTGAAACCCGGGGGGGTTCTTTGGAGCAGTACTTC
TRBV11-2	TRBJ2-3	-	-	CASSLVFGQGSDTQYF	TGTGCCAGCAGCTTAGTATTCGGGCAGGGATCAGATACGCAGTATTTT
TRBV5-1	TRBJ2-7	-	-	CASSLGVGPAYEQYF	TGCGCCAGCAGCTTGGGGGTGGGGCCCGCCTACGAGCAGTACTTC
TRBV27	TRBJ1-6	-	hyperexpanded	CASRSGKASPLHF	TGTGCCAGCAGGTCAGGGAAAGCATCACCCCTCCACTTT
TRBV15	TRBJ2-5	-	-	CATSRDPETQYF	TGTGCCACCAGCAGAGATCCGGAGACCCAGTACTTC
TRBV4-1	TRBJ2-1	-	-	CASSQDPGSVNEQFF	TGCGCCAGCAGCCAAGATCCGGGGTCGGTCAATGAGCAGTTCTTC
TRBV7-2	TRBJ2-3	-	-	CASSLTGSTQYF	TGTGCCAGCAGCTTAACAGGGAGTACGCAGTATTTT
TRBV5-1	TRBJ2-1	TRBD2	-	CASSLGLAGDNEQFF	TGCGCCAGCAGCTTGGGGCTAGCGGGGGACAATGAGCAGTTCTTC
TRBV9	TRBJ1-4	TRBD1	-	CASSATGSHEKLFF	TGTGCCAGCAGCGCGACAGGGAGCCATGAAAAACTGTTTTTT
TRBV7-8	TRBJ1-5	-	-	CASRLEGQPQHF	TGTGCCAGCAGACTAGAAGGTCAGCCCCAGCATTTT
TRBV4-2	TRBJ2-5	TRBD2	-	CASSQPSGEETQYF	TGTGCCAGCAGCCAACCTAGCGGGGAGGAGACCCAGTACTTC
TRBV19	TRBJ1-2	-	-	CASSRGQGDYGYTF	TGTGCCAGTAGTAGGGGGCAGGGTGACTATGGCTACACCTTC
TRBV5-1	TRBJ2-6	TRBD2	-	CASSLVAGGPGSGANVLTF	TGCGCCAGCAGCTTGGTTGCGGGGGGGCCTGGTTCTGGGGCCAACGTCCTGACTTTC
TRBV11-2	TRBJ1-1	TRBD1	-	CASSRGQGVAEAFF	TGTGCCAGCAGTCGGGGACAGGGGGTCGCTGAAGCTTTCTTT
TRBV19	TRBJ1-4	-	once	CASTPGRATNEKLFF	TGTGCCAGTACTCCAGGGAGGGCAACTAATGAAAAACTGTTTTTT
TRBV18	TRBJ2-3	TRBD2	-	CASSLTSGSEADTQYF	TGTGCCAGCTCCTTGACTAGCGGGAGTGAGGCAGATACGCAGTATTTT
TRBV29-1	TRBJ1-1	TRBD1	once	CSADREGRTEAFF	TGCAGCGCTGACAGGGAAGGAAGAACTGAAGCTTTCTTT
TRBV7-8	TRBJ1-3	TRBD1	-	CASSQTRGGGTIYF	TGTGCCAGCAGCCAAACGCGAGGGGGCGGCACCATATATTTT
TRBV19	TRBJ2-1	-	-	CASSIWREYHNEQFF	TGTGCCAGTAGTATCTGGAGGGAGTACCACAATGAGCAGTTCTTC
TRBV5-1	TRBJ2-7	-	-	CASSLGQASSYEQYF	TGCGCCAGCAGCTTGGGACAGGCTAGCTCCTACGAGCAGTACTTC
TRBV7-2	TRBJ2-5	-	-	CASSTRLVAETQYF	TGTGCCAGCAGCACGCGACTAGTAGCAGAGACCCAGTACTTC
TRBV7-2	TRBJ1-6	-	-	CASSLVAVTNSPLHF	TGTGCCAGCAGCTTAGTCGCGGTTACGAATTCACCCCTCCACTTT
TRBV10-3	TRBJ2-1	TRBD2	-	CAISLSGRSDEQFF	TGTGCCATCAGCCTTAGCGGGAGGAGTGATGAGCAGTTCTTC
TRBV27	TRBJ2-1	-	-	CASSLTQGLRNEQFF	TGTGCCAGCAGTTTAACCCAGGGTCTGAGGAATGAGCAGTTCTTC
TRBV10-3	TRBJ2-3	TRBD2	-	CAINTSGRRADTQYF	TGTGCCATCAACACTAGCGGGAGGCGGGCAGATACGCAGTATTTT
TRBV9	TRBJ2-2	-	-	CASSVGSGGTGELFF	TGTGCCAGCAGCGTAGGTAGCGGAGGTACCGGGGAGCTGTTTTTT
TRBV5-4	TRBJ1-1	-	-	CASSIRDTEAFF	TGTGCCAGCAGCATACGGGACACTGAAGCTTTCTTT
TRBV20-1	TRBJ1-6	-	-	CSAGPGAPLHF	TGCAGTGCGGGGCCCGGCGCACCCCTCCACTTT
TRBV5-4	TRBJ2-7	TRBD2	-	CASSFRTSGAYEQYF	TGTGCCAGCAGTTTCCGGACTAGCGGGGCCTACGAGCAGTACTTC
TRBV7-8	TRBJ1-1	TRBD1	-	CASSPGQVNTEAFF	TGTGCCAGCAGCCCCGGACAGGTAAACACTGAAGCTTTCTTT
TRBV19	TRBJ2-7	TRBD1	-	CASTLRTGTGEQYF	TGTGCCAGTACCCTAAGGACAGGGACTGGGGAGCAGTACTTC
TRBV25-1	TRBJ2-5	TRBD2	-	CASSEGGVEETQYF	TGTGCCAGCAGTGAGGGAGGGGTTGAGGAGACCCAGTACTTC
TRBV5-1	TRBJ2-3	TRBD2	-	CASTPLAGGGFTDTQYF	TGCGCCAGCACTCCCCTAGCGGGAGGGGGTTTCACAGATACGCAGTATTTT
TRBV2	TRBJ1-6	-	once	CASRDRGQNNSPLHF	TGTGCCAGCAGGGATAGAGGACAGAACAATTCACCCCTCCACTTT
TRBV7-7	TRBJ2-1	TRBD2	-	CASSPVVAGYNEQFF	TGTGCCAGCAGCCCCGTGGTAGCGGGGTACAATGAGCAGTTCTTC
TRBV2	TRBJ2-3	-	-	CASVLGGTDTQYF	TGTGCCAGCGTCCTTGGGGGGACAGATACGCAGTATTTT
TRBV6-1	TRBJ2-7	-	-	CASSDSYEQYF	TGTGCCAGCAGTGACAGTTACGAGCAGTACTTC